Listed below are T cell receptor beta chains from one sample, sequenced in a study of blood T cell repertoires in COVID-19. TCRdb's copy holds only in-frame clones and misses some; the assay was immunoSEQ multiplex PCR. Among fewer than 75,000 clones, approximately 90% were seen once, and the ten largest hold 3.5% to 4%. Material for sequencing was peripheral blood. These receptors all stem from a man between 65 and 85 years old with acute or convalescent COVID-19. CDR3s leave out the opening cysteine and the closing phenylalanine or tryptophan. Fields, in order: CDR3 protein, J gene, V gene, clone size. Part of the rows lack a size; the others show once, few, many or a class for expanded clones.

CDR3aa: ASSSNRGLNTEAF
j_gene: TRBJ1-1
v_gene: TRBV7-2
abundance: NA

CDR3aa: ASSLLRDLL
j_gene: TRBJ1-4
v_gene: TRBV2
abundance: NA

CDR3aa: SARDWKETQY
j_gene: TRBJ2-5
v_gene: TRBV29-1
abundance: NA

CDR3aa: ASSIGLAGEVTDTQY
j_gene: TRBJ2-3
v_gene: TRBV19
abundance: NA

CDR3aa: ASSPPSPGANVLT
j_gene: TRBJ2-6
v_gene: TRBV18
abundance: NA

CDR3aa: ASSALAVSTDTQY
j_gene: TRBJ2-3
v_gene: TRBV9
abundance: few

CDR3aa: ASSLGMIRGTEAF
j_gene: TRBJ1-1
v_gene: TRBV27
abundance: once

CDR3aa: ASKERSTEAF
j_gene: TRBJ1-1
v_gene: TRBV7-2
abundance: NA

CDR3aa: ASSSPRGQPTNEKLF
j_gene: TRBJ1-4
v_gene: TRBV7-9
abundance: NA

CDR3aa: ASSPRDRLNGYT
j_gene: TRBJ1-2
v_gene: TRBV28
abundance: NA

CDR3aa: ASSLGAGVFTDTQY
j_gene: TRBJ2-3
v_gene: TRBV7-2
abundance: NA

CDR3aa: ASRFAGSTEAF
j_gene: TRBJ1-1
v_gene: TRBV14
abundance: NA

CDR3aa: ASSSRGEQF
j_gene: TRBJ2-1
v_gene: TRBV6-5
abundance: NA

CDR3aa: ASSLRPVGQGDNEQF
j_gene: TRBJ2-1
v_gene: TRBV5-1
abundance: NA

CDR3aa: ASSEDRLRTYGYT
j_gene: TRBJ1-2
v_gene: TRBV7-8
abundance: NA

CDR3aa: ASSSYQETQY
j_gene: TRBJ2-5
v_gene: TRBV5-4
abundance: once

CDR3aa: ASSQQGVYGYT
j_gene: TRBJ1-2
v_gene: TRBV12-3/TRBV12-4
abundance: few

CDR3aa: ASSLGTGTMNTEAF
j_gene: TRBJ1-1
v_gene: TRBV7-8
abundance: NA

CDR3aa: ASSYGWGGYGYT
j_gene: TRBJ1-2
v_gene: TRBV6-5
abundance: NA

CDR3aa: ASSRTRGEGGELF
j_gene: TRBJ2-2
v_gene: TRBV6-5
abundance: once

CDR3aa: ASSPTDRVKREQY
j_gene: TRBJ2-7
v_gene: TRBV5-1
abundance: NA

CDR3aa: ARDGLAGTDTQY
j_gene: TRBJ2-3
v_gene: TRBV7-9
abundance: NA

CDR3aa: ATSEGGGFLPDTQY
j_gene: TRBJ2-3
v_gene: TRBV15
abundance: NA